The 14 T cell receptor beta chains below come from one sample, sequenced in a study of T cells in Graves' hyperthyroidism and ophthalmopathy. Researchers amplified the TCR beta CDR3 regions from RNA transcripts. Primed by the HTBI set, a first-round RT-PCR was run on the TCR CDR3. TCRdb called the multiplex PCR reads again in MiXCR, with one record for every CDR3 protein. The table has approximately 520,000 distinct CDR3 sequences, approximately 25% seen once. The sequenced sample consisted of blood. These receptors came from a woman aged 25 to 45 with Graves' ophthalmopathy.

This clonotype appeared a few times. CDR3 nucleotide sequence: TGTGCCATCAGTTCCGGGACAGGGGGCCCCCAGGAGACCCAGTACTTC. This encodes CAISSGTGGPQETQYF. The chain uses TRBV10-3 and TRBJ2-5; the match to TRBD1 covers 12 bases. Germline lookup yields CDR1 ENHRY and CDR2 SYGVKD. The CDR3 length is 16 residues. V shed 5 bases and J 5 bases; nucleotides not matched to a gene: 9.

On this clonotype itself: An end of the junction does not agree with germline; a read error may underlie this. This chain links TRBV15 with TRBJ1-1, with no clear D. Germline V gene data show CDR1 as LNHNV and CDR2 as YYDKDF (reference sequence). The CDR3 totals 11 residues. CDR3 DNA sequence: TGTGCCACCAGCAGAGAGGGTGAAGCTTGCTTT. Its translation is CATSREGEACF.

The genes are TRBV6-4 and TRBJ1-2; D perhaps matches TRBD1 (5 bases). The germline CDR1 and CDR2 sequences are MRHNA and SNTAGT. This CDR3 comprises 14 residues. The V end was cut by 6 bases, the J end by 2 bases, with 13 bases between. The CDR3 loop reads CASRPSGANYGYTF. Here the CDR3 DNA reads TGTGCCAGCAGGCCCAGTGGGGCGAACTATGGCTACACCTTC.

Regarding this clonotype: A read error may be the cause here, since a much bigger clone is one base away. The CDR3 region is CASSIGRSNTGELCF. The CDR3 region has the DNA TGTGCCAGCAGCATTGGGCGATCGAACACCGGGGAGCTGTGTTTT. The V and J genes are TRBV6-1 and TRBJ2-2, with D tentatively TRBD2 (5 bases). Germline CDR1 is MNHNS and CDR2 is SASEGT. The CDR3 contains 15 residues.

This clonotype was observed at least ten times. The chain joins TRBV2 to TRBJ1-1; D perhaps matches TRBD1 (5 bases). Germline CDR1 and CDR2: SNHLY and FYNNEI. CDR3 length: 15 amino acids. V gave up 2 bases and J gave up 0 bases, with 10 bases separating them. CDR3 bases: TGTGCCAGCAGTGAAATTACAGGAGTGAACACTGAAGCTTTCTTT. Its protein product is CASSEITGVNTEAFF.

This clonotype appeared a few times. The chain has TRBV3-1 and TRBJ2-7; a weak D match, TRBD1 (5 bases). Germline V gives CDR1 LGHDT, CDR2 YNNKEL (reference sequence). The CDR3 is 14 amino acids. Trimming removed 4 bases from V and 6 bases from J, with 16 bases in between. CDR3 in amino acids: CASSPGRRFFEQYF. The CDR3 coding sequence is TGTGCCAGCAGCCCAGGGCGCCGATTTTTCGAGCAGTACTTC.

This clonotype was counted at least ten times. V is TRBV30 and J is TRBJ1-1, with D uncertain. The germline gives CDR1 GTSNPN, CDR2 SVGIG (reference sequence). The V and J ends lost 0 bases and 1 base respectively, with 9 bases between them. The CDR3 covers 14 residues. Here the CDR3 DNA reads TGTGCCTGGAGTGTAACCCTAAAGAACACTGAAGCTTTCTTT. The encoded protein is CAWSVTLKNTEAFF.

This chain joins TRBV15 and TRBJ1-1; D ambiguous. V lost 6 bases and J lost 4, with 12 bases in between. This CDR3 contains 13 residues. From germline, CDR1 is LNHNV and CDR2 YYDKDF (reference sequence). The CDR3 here is CATSHRHFTEAFF. CDR3 nucleotides: TGTGCCACCAGTCATCGGCATTTCACTGAAGCTTTCTTT.

This clonotype showed up many times. The chain couples TRBV2 to TRBJ1-5; perhaps TRBD1 as D (5 bases). Per germline, CDR1 SNHLY and CDR2 FYNNEI. V was shortened by 0 bases and J by 7 bases, with 10 bases between the two germline ends. The CDR3 totals 14 residues. CDR3 amino acids: CASSEAGRDQPQHF. The CDR3 DNA reads as TGTGCCAGCAGTGAAGCCGGGAGGGACCAGCCCCAGCATTTT. Based on the CDR3 plus reference TRBV2 and TRBJ1-5, the full variable domain is EPEVTQTPSHQVTQMGQEVILRCVPISNHLYFYWYRQILGQKVEFLVSFYNNEISEKSEIFDDQFSVERPDGSNFTLKIRSTKLEDSAMYFCASSEAGRDQPQHFGDGTRLSIL.

This clonotype was detected ten times or more. CDR3 loop: CASSQARVETQYF. The CDR3 DNA sequence: TGCGCCAGCAGCCAGGCGCGGGTTGAGACCCAGTACTTC. The chain links TRBV4-1 to TRBJ2-5; perhaps TRBD2 as D (5 bases). The CDR3 is made up of 13 amino acids. CDR1 is MGHRA and CDR2 is YSYEKL in the germline V gene. V was clipped by 3 bases and J by 5 bases, with 10 bases between them.

This clonotype was detected a few times. This sequence joins TRBV18 and TRBJ2-4; D is ambiguous. CDR1 and CDR2 from the germline V gene are KGHSH and LQKENI. The CDR3 loop spans 16 amino acids. V lost 2 bases to trimming and J lost 0 bases, with 11 bases between them. DNA of the CDR3: TGTGCCAGCTCACCAGCACCGACGGTAGCCAAAAACATTCAGTACTTC. It is translated as CASSPAPTVAKNIQYF.

This clonotype was counted ten times or more. The V gene is TRBV5-5, the J gene TRBJ2-4, with D tentatively TRBD1 (6 bases). CDR3 length: 14 residues. V lost 2 bases and J lost 5, with 11 bases in between. CDR1 and CDR2 (germline): SGHKS, YYEKEE (reference sequence). The CDR3 bases are TGTGCCAGCAGCTTAGAACCAGGGGAAAACATTCAGTACTTC. Protein: CASSLEPGENIQYF.

This clonotype was detected many times. The chain uses TRBV6-5 and TRBJ2-7; no definite D call. The germline V and J ends were trimmed by 2 bases and 4 bases, with 18 bases remaining between them. CDR1 is MNHEY and CDR2 is SVGAGI in the germline V gene. The CDR3 extends over 16 amino acids. This chain's CDR3 is CASSYGLGSPKYEQYF. The DNA of the CDR3 is TGTGCCAGCAGTTACGGATTAGGCTCCCCCAAGTACGAGCAGTACTTC.

V and J are TRBV12-3 or TRBV12-4 and TRBJ2-7, with 11 bases aligning to TRBD2. The CDR3 covers 15 residues. V lost 5 bases and J lost 6; bases outside the gene matches: 9. In DNA form, the CDR3 reads TGTGCCAGCAGTGGGGGACTAGCGGCTGCGGTCGAGCAGTACTTC. It translates to CASSGGLAAAVEQYF.